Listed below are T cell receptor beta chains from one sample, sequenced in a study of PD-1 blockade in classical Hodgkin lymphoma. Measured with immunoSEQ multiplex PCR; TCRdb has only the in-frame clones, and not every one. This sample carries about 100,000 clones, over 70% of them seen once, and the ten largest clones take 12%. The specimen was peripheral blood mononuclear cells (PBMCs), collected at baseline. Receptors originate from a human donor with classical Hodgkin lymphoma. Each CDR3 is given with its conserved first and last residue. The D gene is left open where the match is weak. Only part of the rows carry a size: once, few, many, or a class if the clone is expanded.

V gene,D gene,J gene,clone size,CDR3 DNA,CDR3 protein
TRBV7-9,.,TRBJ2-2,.,TGTGCCAGCAGCCCCCCCGGCTGGAACACCGGGGAGCTGTTTTTT,CASSPPGWNTGELFF
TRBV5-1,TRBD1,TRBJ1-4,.,TGCGCCAGCAGCAAAAATACAGGGGGGGATGAAAAACTGTTTTTT,CASSKNTGGDEKLFF
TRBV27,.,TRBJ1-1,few,TGTGCCAGCAGTTTTGCGGGGCGACGGACTGAAGCTTTCTTT,CASSFAGRRTEAFF
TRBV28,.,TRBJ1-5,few,TGTGCCAGCACCTACACCGGACCAGGTCGGCCCCAGCATTTT,CASTYTGPGRPQHF
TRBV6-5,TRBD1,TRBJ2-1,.,TGTGCCAGCAGTTATACGGGGACAGGGTGGAATGAGCAGTTCTTC,CASSYTGTGWNEQFF
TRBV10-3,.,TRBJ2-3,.,TGTGCCATCAGTGAAGAAGGGGATACGCAGTATTTT,CAISEEGDTQYF
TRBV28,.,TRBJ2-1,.,TGTGCCAGCAGCCTTTCTTTGGAGGGATGGAATGAGCAGTTCTTC,CASSLSLEGWNEQFF
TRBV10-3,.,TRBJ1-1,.,TGTGCCATCGCCGGGGGGTCGGACGAAGCTTTCTTT,CAIAGGSDEAFF
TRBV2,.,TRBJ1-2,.,TGTGCCAGCAGTGAGCGGGGGGCGAGTAACTATGGCTACACCTTC,CASSERGASNYGYTF
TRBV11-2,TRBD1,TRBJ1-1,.,TGTGCCAGCAGCTTAAGGGACAGCCTGAACACTGAAGCTTTCTTT,CASSLRDSLNTEAFF
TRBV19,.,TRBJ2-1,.,TGTGCCAGTATAGGAGGAAGCACCTACAATGAGCAGTTCTTC,CASIGGSTYNEQFF
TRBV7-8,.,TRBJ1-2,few,TGTGCCAGCAGCCCGACGGGGGGGCGGGATGGCTACACCTTC,CASSPTGGRDGYTF
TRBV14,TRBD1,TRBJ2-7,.,TGTGCCAGCAGCCTGTGGACAGGACCCGCCGAGCAGTACTTC,CASSLWTGPAEQYF
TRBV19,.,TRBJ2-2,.,TGTGCCAGTAGTTCCCCCCCGAACACCGGGGAGCTGTTTTTT,CASSSPPNTGELFF
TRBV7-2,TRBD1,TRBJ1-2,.,TGTGCCAGCAGCTTAGTGGGGACAGGGAGCTACACCTTC,CASSLVGTGSYTF
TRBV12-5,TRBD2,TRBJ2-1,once,TGTGCTAGTGGACCGAGCGGGAGGGGCGAGCAGTTCTTC,CASGPSGRGEQFF
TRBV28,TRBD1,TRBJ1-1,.,TGTGCCAGCAGTCAGACAGGGGGCGGCGGAGACACTGAAGCTTTCTTT,CASSQTGGGGDTEAFF
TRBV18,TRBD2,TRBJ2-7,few,TGTGCCAGCTCACCTACTAGCGGGAGGGCGGCCGAGCAGTACTTC,CASSPTSGRAAEQYF
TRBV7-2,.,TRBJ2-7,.,TGTGCCAGCAGCTTAGCCGTGGGCCCGAAAACCTACGAGCAGTACTTC,CASSLAVGPKTYEQYF
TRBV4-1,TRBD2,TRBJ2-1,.,TGCGCCAGCAGCCAGTCCAGCGGGAGCGCTTACAATGAGCAGTTCTTC,CASSQSSGSAYNEQFF
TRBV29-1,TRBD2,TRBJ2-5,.,TGCAGCGTTGTACTAGCGGGAGAAGGAGAGACCCAGTACTTC,CSVVLAGEGETQYF
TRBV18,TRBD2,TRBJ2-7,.,TGTGCCAGCTCACAAGTAGCGGGAGGCCAGGCCGAGCAGTACTTC,CASSQVAGGQAEQYF
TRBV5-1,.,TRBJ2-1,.,TGCGCCAGCAGCAGGGACGGGTCAGGTCTATACAATGAGCAGTTCTTC,CASSRDGSGLYNEQFF
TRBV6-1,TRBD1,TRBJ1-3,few,TGTGCCAGCAGCGCAGGGGGCTGGGACACCATATATTTT,CASSAGGWDTIYF
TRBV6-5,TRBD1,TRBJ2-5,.,TGTGCCAGCAGTACCCGGACAGGGCAGGAGACCCAGTACTTC,CASSTRTGQETQYF
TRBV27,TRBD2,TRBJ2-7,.,TGTGCCAGCGGTCCGGGACTAGCTTACTACGAGCAGTACTTC,CASGPGLAYYEQYF
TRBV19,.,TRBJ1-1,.,TGTGCCAGTAGTATAGGGAGAGGCCCGAACACTGAAGCTTTCTTT,CASSIGRGPNTEAFF